One and the same sample provided the 18 T cell receptor beta chains below, sequenced in a study of blood T cell repertoires in COVID-19. The protocol was immunoSEQ multiplex PCR, while the TCRdb copy is restricted to in-frame clones and leaves out a portion. Of about 140,000 clones in the sample, around 72% were seen once. Sequenced input: peripheral blood. The origin of the receptors is a woman aged 60-70 years with acute or convalescent COVID-19.

The V gene is TRBV3-1 (or the pseudogene TRBV3-2), the J gene TRBJ2-7; 7 nucleotides match TRBD1. Germline trimming cut 4 bases from V and 0 bases from J; bases unmatched to any gene: 3. The germline V gene encodes CDR1 LGHDT and CDR2 YNNKEL (reference sequence). This CDR3 is built from 14 residues. CDR3 in amino acids: CASSPYRGSYEQYF. CDR3 DNA sequence: TGTGCCAGCAGCCCCTACAGGGGCTCCTACGAGCAGTACTTC.

The chain joins TRBV24-1 to TRBJ2-1, with a possible D match to TRBD1 (6 bases). Germline CDR1 is KGHDR and CDR2 is SFDVKD. V lost 7 bases to trimming and J lost 7 bases, with 10 bases between them. The CDR3 has 12 amino acids. As DNA, the CDR3 is TGTGCCACCAGGGACAGTGGGAATGAGCAGTTCTTC. Its protein is CATRDSGNEQFF.

The CDR3: CASSNRTGAEAFF. For the CDR3, the DNA is TGTGCCAGTAGTAACCGGACAGGGGCTGAAGCTTTCTTT. The chain uses TRBV19 and TRBJ1-1; TRBD1 matches at 9 bases. Germline V gene lookup returns CDR1 LNHDA and CDR2 SQIVND (reference sequence). V lost 4 bases and J lost 6; bases outside the gene matches: 3. The CDR3 covers 13 residues. Full variable domain (remainder filled in from reference TRBV19 and TRBJ1-1): DGGITQSPKYLFRKEGQNVTLSCEQNLNHDAMYWYRQDPGQGLRLIYYSQIVNDFQKGDIAEGYSVSREKKESFPLTVTSAQKNPTAFYLCASSNRTGAEAFFGQGTRLTVV.

V usage is TRBV7-8 and J usage is TRBJ1-4; no firm D call. V was trimmed by 5 bases and J by 0 bases, leaving 13 bases between them. This CDR3 has 16 residues. The germline V gene encodes CDR1 SGHVS and CDR2 FQNEAQ. The CDR3, as DNA: TGTGCCAGCAGCCCGCACAGCTCTGCAACTAATGAAAAACTGTTTTTT. Its protein is CASSPHSSATNEKLFF.

A single count supports this clone. The chain carries TRBV10-1 and TRBJ1-5; a weak D match, TRBD1 (5 bases). The germline V and J ends were trimmed by 8 bases and 5 bases, with 28 bases remaining between them. Germline V gene lookup returns CDR1 WNHNN and CDR2 SYGVQD (reference sequence). The CDR3 spans 18 residues. The CDR3, as DNA: TGCGCCAGCCGAACTAACGACAGAAACAAGGATCCTGATCAGCCCCAGCATTTT. It is translated as CASRTNDRNKDPDQPQHF.

J is TRBJ2-7 and V is TRBV9, with a possible D match to TRBD2 (5 bases). Germline-derived CDR1 and CDR2 are SGDLS and YYNGEE. The length of the CDR3 is 13 residues. Trimming stripped 0 bases from V and 2 bases from J, with 6 bases between. Written as DNA, the CDR3 is TGTGCCAGCAGCGTAGACGGGGCCTACGAGCAGTACTTC. It translates to CASSVDGAYEQYF.

V is TRBV7-9 and J is TRBJ2-7; D possibly corresponds to TRBD1 (6 bases). This CDR3 contains 13 residues. The germline V gene has CDR1 SEHNR and CDR2 FQNEAQ (reference sequence). Trimming removed 2 bases at V and 2 bases at J, with 7 bases between. The CDR3 bases are TGTGCCAGCAGCTTACAGGGGACCTACGAGCAGTACTTC. This codes for CASSLQGTYEQYF.

The V gene is TRBV7-9, the J gene TRBJ2-3, with 15 bases fitting TRBD2. Per the germline V gene, CDR1 is SEHNR and CDR2 is FQNEAQ (reference sequence). Trimming cost V 0 bases and J 10 bases; bases outside gene matches: 14. The CDR3 extends over 19 amino acids. This CDR3 is CASSLALGLAGGPVQAQYF. The CDR3 DNA follows: TGTGCCAGCAGCTTAGCGCTAGGACTAGCGGGAGGGCCGGTTCAGGCGCAGTATTTT. The variable domain in full, completed from reference TRBV7-9 and TRBJ2-3, reads DTGVSQNPRHKITKRGQNVTFRCDPISEHNRLYWYRQTLGQGPEFLTYFQNEAQLEKSRLLSDRFSAERPKGSFSTLEIQRTEQGDSAMYLCASSLALGLAGGPVQAQYFGPGTRLTVL.

The chain uses TRBV2 and TRBJ2-2; D might be TRBD2 (6 bases). CDR1 SNHLY and CDR2 FYNNEI come from the germline V gene. V dropped 6 bases and J dropped 6 bases, with 23 bases sitting between them. The CDR3 has 17 amino acids. The CDR3 sequence: CASSNPTAGSRPGELFF. The CDR3 nucleotides read TGTGCCAGCAGCAACCCTACAGCCGGGAGTCGGCCCGGGGAGCTGTTTTTT.

This clone was detected a few times. V usage is TRBV10-3 and J usage is TRBJ1-5; D ambiguous. Per the germline V gene, CDR1 is ENHRY and CDR2 is SYGVKD. The CDR3 is 13 residues long. Trimming left V 2 bases short and J 1 base short, with 3 bases between. The CDR3 spells CAISETSNQPQHF. Written as DNA, the CDR3 is TGTGCCATCAGTGAGACAAGCAATCAGCCCCAGCATTTT.

This clone was detected a few times. This chain uses TRBV7-8 with TRBJ2-7; no reliable D call. V dropped 5 bases and J dropped 3 bases, with 5 bases sitting between them. Germline CDR1 is SGHVS and CDR2 is FQNEAQ. The CDR3 is 11 amino acids. In nucleotides, the CDR3 is TGTGCCAGCAGCCTTCGCTACGAGCAGTACTTC. Residues: CASSLRYEQYF.

Points on this clone: Other nucleotide sequences from this sample produce the same CDR3. V is TRBV27 and J is TRBJ2-7; D not resolved. This CDR3 has 13 residues. Germline V gives CDR1 MNHEY, CDR2 SMNVEV (reference sequence). V shed 0 bases and J shed 1 base, with 4 bases lying between them. CDR3 in amino acids: CASSLSRSYEQYF. CDR3 bases: TGTGCCAGCAGTTTATCCAGATCCTACGAGCAGTACTTC.

The rearrangement joins TRBV10-1 to TRBJ1-2; D uncertain. The CDR3 runs to 13 residues. The germline V and J ends were trimmed by 0 bases and 2 bases, with 4 bases remaining between them. The germline V gene has CDR1 WNHNN and CDR2 SYGVQD (reference sequence). The CDR3 DNA reads as TGCGCCAGCAGTGAGTCGGGCAACTATGGCTACACCTTC. It translates to CASSESGNYGYTF.

The chain uses TRBV18 and TRBJ2-1; D is unclear. Deletions cut 3 bases from V and 9 bases from J, with 6 bases between. This CDR3 contains 11 residues. Per germline, CDR1 KGHSH and CDR2 LQKENI. Written as DNA, the CDR3 is TGTGCCAGCTCACCCCCCGGTGAGCAGTTCTTC. Protein product: CASSPPGEQFF.

The chain couples TRBV5-5 to TRBJ2-3; the match to TRBD2 covers 9 bases. Germline V gene data show CDR1 as SGHKS and CDR2 as YYEKEE (reference sequence). The CDR3 length is 15 residues. J lost 4 bases, V lost 5 bases, and 8 bases had no gene match. As DNA, the CDR3 is TGTGCCAGCAGGGGGGCGGGAGGGCGTCCAGATACGCAGTATTTT. Its protein is CASRGAGGRPDTQYF. Based on the CDR3 plus reference TRBV5-5 and TRBJ2-3, the full variable domain is DAGVTQSPTHLIKTRGQQVTLRCSPISGHKSVSWYQQVLGQGPQFIFQYYEKEERGRGNFPDRFSARQFPNYSSELNVNALLLGDSALYLCASRGAGGRPDTQYFGPGTRLTVL.

The chain couples TRBV6-5 to TRBJ1-2; 7 bases agree with TRBD1. The CDR3 is 16 residues long. The germline V gene encodes CDR1 MNHEY and CDR2 SVGAGI. V trimming: 2 bases; J trimming: 6 bases; junction bases outside the gene matches: 12. The CDR3 sequence: CASSYRGRFVDDGYTF. CDR3 coding DNA: TGTGCCAGCAGTTACAGGGGGCGCTTCGTGGACGATGGCTACACCTTC.

This clone has a single count. The chain has TRBV29-1 and TRBJ2-1; D unclear. The CDR3 is 13 residues long. Germline assignment: CDR1 SQVTM and CDR2 ANQGSEA. V dropped 1 base and J dropped 5 bases, with 9 bases sitting between them. DNA for the CDR3: TGCAGCGTTGAAGCGTCGTCGGACAATGAGCAGTTCTTC. This translates into CSVEASSDNEQFF.

This chain connects TRBV7-9 to TRBJ2-1; 8 bases agree with TRBD2. Germline trimming cut 4 bases from V and 6 bases from J; bases unmatched to any gene: 11. Germline assignment: CDR1 SEHNR and CDR2 FQNEAQ (reference sequence). The CDR3 extends over 16 amino acids. CDR3 sequence: CASSSIAGPKPNEQFF. CDR3 coding DNA: TGTGCCAGCAGCTCAATAGCGGGACCAAAACCCAATGAGCAGTTCTTC.